A single sample is the source of the 26 T cell receptor beta chains below, sequenced in a study of shared clonotypes between healthy human individuals (dated by TCRdb to between 2020 and 2021). Library generation was performed with the immunoSEQ multiplex PCR assay. Sourced from immuneACCESS, this table was stored by TCRdb with only in-frame sequences that have V and J called. A share of the clones is absent; for the studies checked, an unresolved V gene accounts for under half, and the remainder has no known explanation. This sample comprises roughly 2.4 million clones, roughly 95% of them detected only once. The biggest ten clones account for 0.1% to 0.15% of the sample. The sample taken for sequencing was naive CD4+ T cells sorted from blood. The cell subset or site label on this specimen signifies: CD45RA+ positively selected. Receptors were obtained from a man in his late teens or twenties in good health.

The genes are TRBV6-1 and TRBJ1-3, with D possibly being TRBD1 (5 bases). V gave up 5 bases and J gave up 0 bases, with 11 bases separating them. The CDR3 totals 15 residues. Per the germline V gene, CDR1 is MNHNS and CDR2 is SASEGT. Here the CDR3 DNA reads TGTGCCAGCAGTTTGACAGTTCTCTCTGGAAACACCATATATTTT. Encoded protein: CASSLTVLSGNTIYF.

As for this clone: This specimen includes other DNA sequences encoding the same CDR3. The chain has TRBV5-1 and TRBJ1-2; 7 nucleotides align to TRBD1. The CDR3 sequence is 13 residues long. CDR1 and CDR2 (germline): SGHRS, YFSETQ. V shed 4 bases, J shed 5 bases, and the junction held 5 bases outside the gene matches. The CDR3 loop is CASSPVQGYGYTF. Here the CDR3 DNA reads TGCGCCAGCAGCCCAGTACAGGGGTATGGCTACACCTTC.

The V gene is TRBV10-2, the J gene TRBJ2-3; 7 nucleotides line up with TRBD2. Germline V gene lookup returns CDR1 WSHSY and CDR2 SAAADI. This CDR3 has 13 amino acids. The trim removed 6 bases at V and 3 bases at J, leaving 3 bases unmatched. CDR3 residues: CASRGGGTDTQYF. The CDR3 DNA reads TGCGCCAGCAGGGGGGGAGGGACAGATACGCAGTATTTT.

The V call is TRBV7-8, the J call TRBJ1-5, with 10 bases matching TRBD1. Germline trimming cut 5 bases from V and 6 bases from J; bases unmatched to any gene: 4. CDR3 length equals 14 residues. Germline V gene data show CDR1 as SGHVS and CDR2 as FQNEAQ. The CDR3 loop is CASSPTGGGQPQHF. In nucleotides, the CDR3 is TGTGCCAGCAGCCCGACAGGGGGCGGTCAGCCCCAGCATTTT.

The chain links TRBV28 to TRBJ2-1, with D possibly being TRBD2 (6 bases). CDR3 length: 16 amino acids. In germline, CDR1 is MDHEN, CDR2 SYDVKM. V was shortened by 4 bases and J by 6 bases, with 19 bases between the two germline ends. The CDR3 loop reads CASSSTALGGSNEQFF. CDR3 sequence (DNA): TGTGCCAGCAGTTCAACCGCCCTGGGAGGCTCCAATGAGCAGTTCTTC.

The chain has TRBV10-3 and TRBJ1-4; possible D gene TRBD1, 6 bases. The germline gives CDR1 ENHRY, CDR2 SYGVKD. With 0 bases removed from V and 12 bases from J, the gap between germline ends came to 17 bases. The CDR3 sequence is 15 residues long. Here the CDR3 reads CAISESIRGQGQLFF. As DNA, the CDR3 is TGTGCCATCAGTGAGTCGATTAGGGGTCAGGGGCAACTGTTTTTT.

This sequence joins TRBV18 and TRBJ2-1, with a possible D match to TRBD2 (6 bases). This CDR3 has 14 amino acids. V was clipped by 6 bases and J by 8 bases, with 17 bases between them. CDR1 and CDR2 (germline): KGHSH, LQKENI. The CDR3 DNA follows: TGTGCCAGCTCCCAGTCCCCCGGGAGATATGAGCAGTTCTTC. This codes for CASSQSPGRYEQFF.

V is TRBV7-6 and J is TRBJ2-3; D unclear. There are 15 residues in the CDR3. Germline lookup yields CDR1 SGHVS and CDR2 FNYEAQ. Between the trimmed V and J ends, which lost 1 base and 1 base, there was a span of 9 bases. The chain's CDR3 is CASSLVPRRTDTQYF. In nucleotides, the CDR3 is TGTGCCAGCAGCTTAGTCCCGCGTCGCACAGATACGCAGTATTTT.

This chain uses TRBV6-5 with TRBJ2-7; TRBD1 matches at 7 bases. The V gene's germline CDR1 is MNHEY and CDR2 SVGAGI. This CDR3 region has 16 residues. The V and J ends lost 0 bases and 5 bases, in that order; junction bases with no gene match: 10. CDR3 in amino acids: CASSYSSGRGRDEQYF. CDR3 sequence (DNA): TGTGCCAGCAGTTACTCAAGTGGTAGGGGGCGTGACGAGCAGTACTTC.

About this clone itself: Other DNA variants within this sample encode the same CDR3. The chain links TRBV5-4 to TRBJ1-2, with 7 bases identical to TRBD1. Germline-derived CDR1 and CDR2 are SGHNT and YYREEE (reference sequence). After removal of 4 bases from V and 5 bases from J, the junction contained 5 bases not matched to a gene. This CDR3 contains 13 residues. CDR3 sequence (DNA): TGTGCCAGCAGCAGGGACAGTGTTTATGGCTACACCTTC. The encoded protein is CASSRDSVYGYTF.

About this clone: At the DNA level, this CDR3 is encoded by other sequences in the same sample as well. The J gene is TRBJ1-5, the V gene TRBV18, with unresolved D. V shed 2 bases and J shed 4 bases, with 9 bases lying between them. The CDR3 loop spans 14 amino acids. Germline V CDR1 and CDR2: KGHSH, LQKENI. The CDR3 sequence: CASSPMGGNQPQHF. The CDR3 DNA reads TGTGCCAGCTCACCAATGGGAGGAAATCAGCCCCAGCATTTT. Together with reference TRBV18 and TRBJ1-5, the CDR3 gives the full variable domain: NAGVMQNPRHLVRRRGQEARLRCSPMKGHSHVYWYRQLPEEGLKFMVYLQKENIIDESGMPKERFSAEFPKEGPSILRIQQVVRGDSAAYFCASSPMGGNQPQHFGDGTRLSIL.

CDR3: CASSLAGATDTQYF. CDR3 coding DNA: TGTGCCAGCAGCTTGGCGGGGGCGACAGATACGCAGTATTTT. The chain uses TRBV5-4 and TRBJ2-3, with D perhaps assigned TRBD1 or TRBD2 (6 bases each). CDR3 length equals 14 residues. V dropped 0 bases and J dropped 3 bases, with 8 bases sitting between them. CDR1 and CDR2 from the germline V gene are SGHNT and YYREEE (reference sequence). Variable domain in full (rest from reference TRBV5-4 and TRBJ2-3): ETGVTQSPTHLIKTRGQQVTLRCSSQSGHNTVSWYQQALGQGPQFIFQYYREEENGRGNFPPRFSGLQFPNYSSELNVNALELDDSALYLCASSLAGATDTQYFGPGTRLTVL.

This clone appeared a single time. The J gene is TRBJ2-7, the V gene TRBV6-1; a possible D gene is TRBD2 (6 bases). Germline CDR1 is MNHNS and CDR2 is SASEGT. Deletions cut 10 bases from V and 0 bases from J, with 19 bases between. The CDR3 totals 15 residues. The CDR3, as DNA: TGTGCCACCCCGGGGGAGCTGATAAGCTCCTACGAGCAGTACTTC. Protein sequence: CATPGELISSYEQYF.

This chain uses TRBV27 with TRBJ2-5; 12 bases map to TRBD2. The CDR3 runs 17 residues. V lost 2 bases, J lost 5 bases, and 9 bases stayed unmatched. Germline V CDR1 and CDR2: MNHEY, SMNVEV (reference sequence). DNA for the CDR3: TGTGCCAGCAGTTTAATGCTAGCGGGAGGGCCGATGGAGACCCAGTACTTC. Translating it yields CASSLMLAGGPMETQYF.

The chain carries TRBV29-1 and TRBJ1-5, with 9 bases aligning to TRBD1. Trimming took 4 bases from V and 2 from J; bases not matched to a gene: 6. Germline loops: CDR1 SQVTM, CDR2 ANQGSEA. The CDR3 is made up of 15 amino acids. CDR3 amino acids: CSVVWGQGGNQPQHF. In DNA, the CDR3 is TGCAGCGTTGTCTGGGGACAGGGAGGCAATCAGCCCCAGCATTTT.

The chain recombines TRBV2 with TRBJ1-2, with D tentatively TRBD1 (6 bases). The CDR3 has 14 residues. Germline loops: CDR1 SNHLY, CDR2 FYNNEI. V lost 7 bases and J lost 7, with 19 bases in between. The CDR3 nucleotides are TGTGCCAGCATTTTAGTGCTAGGGGGTAGTGGCTACACCTTC. It encodes CASILVLGGSGYTF.

This chain joins TRBV6-5 and TRBJ2-3; D could derive from TRBD1 or TRBD2 (5 bases each). The CDR3 extends over 12 amino acids. V lost 9 bases and J lost 9, with 16 bases in between. Germline V lookup: CDR1 MNHEY, CDR2 SVGAGI. The CDR3 coding sequence is TGTGCCAGTACTTCAGGGAGTTCAACGCAGTATTTT. It specifies CASTSGSSTQYF.

The chain links TRBV5-4 to TRBJ1-1; tentatively, D is TRBD1 (5 bases). CDR3 size: 16 residues. V was shortened by 0 bases and J by 7 bases, with 19 bases between the two germline ends. Germline-derived CDR1 and CDR2 are SGHNT and YYREEE (reference sequence). The CDR3 here is CASSLGRDPPRSEAFF. The CDR3 nucleotides read TGTGCCAGCAGCTTGGGGAGGGACCCACCCCGGAGTGAAGCTTTCTTT.

This clone has just a few counts. This rearrangement joins TRBV9 to TRBJ1-1; 7 nucleotides align to TRBD1. Per germline, CDR1 SGDLS and CDR2 YYNGEE. The length of the CDR3 is 15 residues. V trimming: 1 base; J trimming: 0 bases; junction bases outside the gene matches: 3. This CDR3 reads CASSVQTGMNTEAFF. CDR3 coding DNA: TGTGCCAGCAGCGTACAGACAGGGATGAACACTGAAGCTTTCTTT.

The chain couples TRBV7-2 to TRBJ1-2, with a possible D match to TRBD1 (5 bases). Trimming removed 0 bases at V and 7 bases at J, with 12 bases between. This CDR3 is 14 amino acids long. CDR1 SGHTA and CDR2 FQGNSA come from the germline V gene. The CDR3 region has the DNA TGTGCCAGCAGCTTAGCGCTCAGGGAAGGTGGCTACACCTTC. This codes for CASSLALREGGYTF.

V and J are TRBV5-1 and TRBJ1-3; D is possibly TRBD1 (5 bases). V shed 0 bases and J shed 4 bases, with 11 bases lying between them. CDR3 size: 15 residues. Germline V CDR1 and CDR2: SGHRS, YFSETQ. The CDR3 DNA sequence: TGCGCCAGCAGCTTGGTTTGGGGGTCCGGAAACACCATATATTTT. Encoded protein: CASSLVWGSGNTIYF. The full variable domain, in which reference TRBV5-1 and TRBJ1-3 provide the parts outside the CDR3, is KAGVTQTPRYLIKTRGQQVTLSCSPISGHRSVSWYQQTPGQGLQFLFEYFSETQRNKGNFPGRFSGRQFSNSRSEMNVSTLELGDSALYLCASSLVWGSGNTIYFGEGSWLTVV.

This chain connects TRBV4-3 to TRBJ1-2, with D hard to call. Germline values: CDR1 LGHNA, CDR2 YSLEER. V lost 2 bases and J 5 bases, leaving 12 bases between the germline ends. CDR3 length equals 14 residues. The CDR3 reads CASSQTDASYGYTF. The CDR3 DNA follows: TGCGCCAGCAGCCAAACAGACGCCAGTTATGGCTACACCTTC.

This clone was seen only once. The V and J genes are TRBV7-8 and TRBJ2-2; the match to TRBD2 covers 11 bases. Unmatched junction bases numbered 3, after V lost 5 bases and J lost 1 base. This CDR3 comprises 16 residues. Germline V gene lookup returns CDR1 SGHVS and CDR2 FQNEAQ. The CDR3 sequence is CASSPLAGGNTGELFF. In DNA form, the CDR3 reads TGTGCCAGCAGCCCCCTAGCGGGGGGGAACACCGGGGAGCTGTTTTTT.

The rearrangement uses TRBV5-8 and TRBJ1-5; 7 nucleotides match TRBD1. In germline, CDR1 is SGHTS, CDR2 YDEGEE. V trimming: 2 bases; J trimming: 9 bases; junction bases outside the gene matches: 8. The CDR3 consists of 14 residues. The CDR3 DNA sequence: TGTGCCAGCAGCTTTGGGACAGCCTCAGGGCCCCAGCATTTT. This sequence encodes CASSFGTASGPQHF.

This chain uses TRBV2 with TRBJ2-2, with D unresolved. Trimming shortened V by 7 bases and J by 0 bases, and 12 bases separated the two germline ends. This CDR3 comprises 15 residues. Germline assignment: CDR1 SNHLY and CDR2 FYNNEI. In nucleotides, the CDR3 is TGTGCCAGCAACGAGAAACCTTCGAACACCGGGGAGCTGTTTTTT. It translates to CASNEKPSNTGELFF.

The CDR3 DNA reads as TGTGCCTGTCAGGGCCGTAATTCACCCCTCCACTTT. Translation gives CACQGRNSPLHF. This chain links TRBV30 with TRBJ1-6; D perhaps matches TRBD1 (5 bases). The CDR3 is made up of 12 amino acids. V lost 6 bases, J lost 6 bases, and 9 bases lay in between. The germline gives CDR1 GTSNPN, CDR2 SVGIG (reference sequence).